The 26 T cell receptor beta chains presented below share a single source sample, sequenced in a study of OX40 agonist ivuxolimab in advanced cancers. Profiling relied on immunoSEQ multiplex PCR, and the TCRdb table lists in-frame clones only, not all of them. The sample has over 10,000 clones; 80% to 90% are singletons. Source: CD4+ or CD8+ T cells sorted from blood, taken in a trial of the OX40 agonist ivuxolimab. These receptors came from an adult with an advanced solid tumor such as melanoma, head and neck, liver or kidney cancer.

V and J are TRBV6-5 and TRBJ1-1, with D uncertain. CDR1 is MNHEY, CDR2 SVGAGI, per germline. Trimming cost V 0 bases and J 9 bases, with 14 bases left between them. The length of the CDR3 is 14 residues. The CDR3: CASSYSGRWTQAFF. The CDR3 DNA reads as TGTGCCAGCAGTTACTCGGGCAGGTGGACCCAAGCTTTCTTT.

The V call is TRBV4-3, the J call TRBJ2-2; D gene unclear. Germline V gene data show CDR1 as LGHNA and CDR2 as YSLEER. The CDR3 consists of 16 residues. Trimming took 1 base from V and 3 from J, leaving 12 bases between them. This chain's CDR3 is CASSQGSGQDTGELFF. CDR3 nucleotides: TGCGCCAGCAGCCAAGGTTCAGGCCAGGACACCGGGGAGCTGTTTTTT.

The gene calls are TRBV29-1 and TRBJ2-2; TRBD2 matches at 7 bases. V was pared by 6 bases and J by 4 bases, with 11 bases of the junction left unmatched. Germline V CDR1 and CDR2: SQVTM, ANQGSEA. The CDR3 extends over 15 amino acids. The CDR3 DNA reads TGCAGCGTGGAGACTAGCTCGAGGTCCACCGGGGAGCTGTTTTTT. The encoded protein is CSVETSSRSTGELFF.

The chain is built from TRBV12-5 and TRBJ2-7; the D is unclear. Germline lookup yields CDR1 LGHNT and CDR2 FRNRAP. The ends were cut back, 6 bases at V and 6 bases at J, with 15 bases in the middle. CDR3 length: 13 amino acids. This chain's CDR3 is CASGPSVLGEQYF. In DNA form, the CDR3 reads TGTGCTAGTGGCCCGTCAGTCCTGGGCGAGCAGTACTTC.

The chain employs TRBV10-3 and TRBJ2-1, with 7 bases matching TRBD2. CDR3 size: 13 residues. The V gene's germline CDR1 is ENHRY and CDR2 SYGVKD. The V segment lost 6 bases and the J segment 2 bases; nucleotides outside the gene matches: 1. CDR3 protein: CAISREAYNEQFF. In nucleotides, the CDR3 is TGTGCCATCAGCCGGGAGGCCTACAATGAGCAGTTCTTC.

This chain joins TRBV5-8 and TRBJ1-1, with D maybe TRBD1 (6 bases). The germline gives CDR1 SGHTS, CDR2 YDEGEE. The V end was cut by 2 bases, the J end by 1 base, with 12 bases between. The CDR3 spans 15 residues. In nucleotides, the CDR3 is TGTGCCAGCAGCTTCGGGGGCTGGGGGAACACTGAAGCTTTCTTT. This translates into CASSFGGWGNTEAFF.

The count of this clone is one. V and J are TRBV6-1 and TRBJ1-1; the D gene is possibly TRBD1 (5 bases). V was trimmed by 8 bases and J by 2 bases, leaving 12 bases between them. The CDR3 loop spans 13 amino acids. From germline, CDR1 is MNHNS and CDR2 SASEGT. The CDR3 sequence: CASRPDSNTEAFF. The CDR3 DNA reads as TGTGCCAGCCGCCCCGACAGTAACACTGAAGCTTTCTTT.

The chain uses TRBV30 and TRBJ1-1, with D perhaps matching TRBD1 (5 bases). CDR1 is GTSNPN and CDR2 is SVGIG in the germline V gene (reference sequence). The CDR3 is made up of 14 amino acids. Between the trimmed V and J ends, which lost 2 bases and 7 bases, there was a span of 17 bases. CDR3 sequence reads: CAWSTPRDWLEAFF. DNA of the CDR3: TGTGCCTGGAGTACCCCCAGGGATTGGCTTGAAGCTTTCTTT.

This clone was observed once. The chain joins TRBV2 to TRBJ2-1; 9 positions agree with TRBD2. Looked up from germline, CDR1 is SNHLY and CDR2 is FYNNEI. The CDR3 is 15 residues long. J was trimmed by 3 bases and V by 4 bases; bases with no gene match: 4. The CDR3 sequence is CASSVAGDYYNEQFF. The DNA of the CDR3 is TGTGCCAGCAGTGTAGCGGGAGATTACTACAATGAGCAGTTCTTC. The entire variable domain, with the rest obtained from reference TRBV2 and TRBJ2-1, is as follows: EPEVTQTPSHQVTQMGQEVILRCVPISNHLYFYWYRQILGQKVEFLVSFYNNEISEKSEIFDDQFSVERPDGSNFTLKIRSTKLEDSAMYFCASSVAGDYYNEQFFGPGTRLTVL.

CDR3 region: CASSIWVRETEAFF. In DNA, the CDR3 is TGTGCCAGTAGTATTTGGGTGAGGGAAACTGAAGCTTTCTTT. The chain carries TRBV19 and TRBJ1-1; D call uncertain. The germline gives CDR1 LNHDA, CDR2 SQIVND (reference sequence). The V and J ends lost 3 bases and 5 bases respectively, with 13 bases between them. CDR3 size: 14 residues.

V and J are TRBV14 and TRBJ2-5; no clear D gene. Germline values: CDR1 SGHDN, CDR2 FVKESK. V dropped 0 bases and J dropped 2 bases, with 10 bases sitting between them. The CDR3 runs to 15 residues. The CDR3 DNA reads TGTGCCAGCAGCCAAGATGTGGGCTATCAAGAGACCCAGTACTTC. This codes for CASSQDVGYQETQYF.

This clone ranks as medium-sized (0.01 to 0.1%). J is TRBJ1-1 and V is TRBV5-6; the D is unclear. Germline CDR1 reads SGHDT; CDR2 reads YYEEEE. CDR3 size: 14 residues. V dropped 1 base and J dropped 1 base, with 8 bases sitting between them. CDR3 coding DNA: TGTGCCAGCAGCTTGCCCGCCCAGAACACTGAAGCTTTCTTT. Residues: CASSLPAQNTEAFF.

The rearrangement joins TRBV27 to TRBJ2-3, with 10 bases aligning to TRBD1. This CDR3 contains 17 residues. Germline assignment: CDR1 MNHEY and CDR2 SMNVEV (reference sequence). Losses at the gene ends were 3 bases for V and 2 bases for J; bases not matched to a gene: 8. The CDR3, as DNA: TGTGCCAGCAGTTTGGGACAGGGGAGATTTTCCACAGATACGCAGTATTTT. Residues: CASSLGQGRFSTDTQYF.

The V gene is TRBV27, the J gene TRBJ2-5, with 8 positions matching TRBD2. The CDR3 length is 15 residues. V lost 7 bases to trimming and J lost 5 bases; unmatched junction nucleotides: 12. Germline V gene sequence: CDR1 MNHEY, CDR2 SMNVEV (reference sequence). The CDR3 loop is CASKGGAGVLETQYF. In DNA, the CDR3 is TGTGCCAGCAAAGGGGGAGCGGGAGTCCTGGAGACCCAGTACTTC.

In its sample, this clone was seen once. The chain employs TRBV4-3 and TRBJ2-7; a possible D gene is TRBD1 (5 bases). CDR1 is LGHNA, CDR2 YSLEER, per germline. Trimming took off 1 base at V and 4 bases at J, with 11 bases between the two ends. This CDR3 is 14 amino acids long. CDR3 in DNA: TGCGCCAGCAGCCAAGGCCAGGGATTTTACGAGCAGTACTTC. It yields the protein CASSQGQGFYEQYF.

In this sample, this clone turned up a few times. The V and J genes are TRBV7-9 and TRBJ2-5, with unresolved D. The CDR3 totals 18 residues. Trimming took off 3 bases at V and 2 bases at J, with 22 bases between the two ends. CDR1 and CDR2 from the germline V gene are SEHNR and FQNEAQ (reference sequence). CDR3 sequence: CASSFVAAVASLQETQYF. The CDR3 nucleotides read TGTGCCAGCAGCTTTGTCGCGGCAGTCGCAAGTTTACAAGAGACCCAGTACTTC.

The chain couples TRBV7-9 to TRBJ2-7; a possible D gene is TRBD1 (5 bases). The CDR3 sequence is 13 residues long. Between the trimmed V and J ends, which lost 5 bases and 0 bases, there was a span of 8 bases. Germline V lookup: CDR1 SEHNR, CDR2 FQNEAQ (reference sequence). The CDR3 DNA is TGTGCCAGCAGCCAGGACAACTCCTACGAGCAGTACTTC. As protein: CASSQDNSYEQYF.

The chain is built from TRBV4-3 and TRBJ2-1; 8 nucleotides align to TRBD2. After removal of 1 base from V and 8 bases from J, the junction contained 7 bases not matched to a gene. The CDR3 is 15 residues long. Per the germline V gene, CDR1 is LGHNA and CDR2 is YSLEER. The CDR3 region has the DNA TGCGCCAGCAGCCAAGCGAGCGGGAGAGCGTATGAGCAGTTCTTC. Protein sequence: CASSQASGRAYEQFF.

This chain uses TRBV4-1 with TRBJ2-7; the D is unclear. The CDR3 length is 16 residues. CDR1 and CDR2 from the germline V gene are MGHRA and YSYEKL. Trimming took 0 bases from V and 2 from J, leaving 14 bases between them. In DNA, the CDR3 is TGCGCCAGCAGCCAAGAAGATGGCCAACCCGCCTACGAGCAGTACTTC. Translating gives CASSQEDGQPAYEQYF.

This chain links TRBV30 with TRBJ2-7, with D perhaps TRBD2 (6 bases). Trimming took 0 bases from V and 5 from J, leaving 17 bases between them. The CDR3 is made up of 15 amino acids. CDR1 is GTSNPN, CDR2 SVGIG, per germline (reference sequence). The CDR3 nucleotides read TGTGCCTGGAGTGTAACCGGGAGATCCAATCACGAGCAGTACTTC. This sequence encodes CAWSVTGRSNHEQYF.

CDR3 DNA: TGTGCCTGGGGGGACAAGTCCTACGAGCAGTACTTC. It translates to CAWGDKSYEQYF. This sequence joins TRBV30 and TRBJ2-7; perhaps TRBD1 as D (6 bases). Per the germline V gene, CDR1 is GTSNPN and CDR2 is SVGIG (reference sequence). V was shortened by 5 bases and J by 1 base, with 9 bases between the two germline ends. The CDR3 consists of 12 residues.

J is TRBJ1-1 and V is TRBV27; weak D call: TRBD1 (6 bases). The CDR3 covers 16 residues. Per germline, CDR1 MNHEY and CDR2 SMNVEV (reference sequence). Trimming shortened V by 5 bases and J by 6 bases, and 22 bases separated the two germline ends. The CDR3 is CASSPKPWTVAAEAFF. The CDR3 nucleotides are TGTGCCAGCAGTCCTAAACCCTGGACAGTGGCAGCTGAAGCTTTCTTT.

This rearrangement joins TRBV7-9 to TRBJ2-2; a weak D match, TRBD1 (5 bases). The CDR3 spans 14 residues. Germline CDR1 SEHNR, CDR2 FQNEAQ (reference sequence). V lost 3 bases, J lost 4 bases, and 9 bases lay in between. CDR3 sequence reads: CASSLGRGTGELFF. CDR3 in DNA: TGTGCCAGCAGCTTGGGGCGAGGCACCGGGGAGCTGTTTTTT.

This chain links TRBV19 with TRBJ2-1; D call uncertain. The CDR3 is made up of 13 amino acids. Germline CDR1 reads LNHDA; CDR2 reads SQIVND (reference sequence). With 7 bases removed from V and 9 bases from J, the gap between germline ends came to 16 bases. In DNA form, the CDR3 reads TGTGCCAGTAAATTTTATGGAGCATCTGAGCAGTTCTTC. It codes for CASKFYGASEQFF.

The V gene is TRBV9, the J gene TRBJ2-7; 9 bases are shared with TRBD2. The V gene end was trimmed by 5 bases and the J gene end by 4 bases; junction bases not matched to a gene: 7. Per the germline V gene, CDR1 is SGDLS and CDR2 is YYNGEE. This CDR3 contains 14 residues. This chain's CDR3 is CASSHSGSEYEQYF. DNA of the CDR3: TGTGCCAGCAGTCATAGCGGGAGCGAGTACGAGCAGTACTTC.

The chain combines TRBV7-9 with TRBJ2-2; D is undetermined. This CDR3 comprises 16 residues. Germline loops: CDR1 SEHNR, CDR2 FQNEAQ (reference sequence). Trimming removed 0 bases at V and 3 bases at J, with 11 bases between. The CDR3 is CASSLAVARHTGELFF. In DNA, the CDR3 is TGTGCCAGCAGCTTAGCGGTCGCGAGGCACACCGGGGAGCTGTTTTTT.